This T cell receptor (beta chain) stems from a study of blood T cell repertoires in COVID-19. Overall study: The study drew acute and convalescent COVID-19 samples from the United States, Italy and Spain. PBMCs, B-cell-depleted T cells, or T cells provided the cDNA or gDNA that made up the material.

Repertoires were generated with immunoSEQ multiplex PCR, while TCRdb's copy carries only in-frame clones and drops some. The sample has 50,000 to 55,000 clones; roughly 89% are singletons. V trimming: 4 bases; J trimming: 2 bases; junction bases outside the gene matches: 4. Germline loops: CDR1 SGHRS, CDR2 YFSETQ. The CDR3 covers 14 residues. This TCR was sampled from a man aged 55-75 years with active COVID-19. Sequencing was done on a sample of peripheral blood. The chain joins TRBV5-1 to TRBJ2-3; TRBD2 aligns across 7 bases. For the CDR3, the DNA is TGCGCCAGCAGCCCCGGGACTACCACAGATACGCAGTATTTT. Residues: CASSPGTTTDTQYF. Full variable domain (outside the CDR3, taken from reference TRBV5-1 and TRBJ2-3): KAGVTQTPRYLIKTRGQQVTLSCSPISGHRSVSWYQQTPGQGLQFLFEYFSETQRNKGNFPGRFSGRQFSNSRSEMNVSTLELGDSALYLCASSPGTTTDTQYFGPGTRLTVL.